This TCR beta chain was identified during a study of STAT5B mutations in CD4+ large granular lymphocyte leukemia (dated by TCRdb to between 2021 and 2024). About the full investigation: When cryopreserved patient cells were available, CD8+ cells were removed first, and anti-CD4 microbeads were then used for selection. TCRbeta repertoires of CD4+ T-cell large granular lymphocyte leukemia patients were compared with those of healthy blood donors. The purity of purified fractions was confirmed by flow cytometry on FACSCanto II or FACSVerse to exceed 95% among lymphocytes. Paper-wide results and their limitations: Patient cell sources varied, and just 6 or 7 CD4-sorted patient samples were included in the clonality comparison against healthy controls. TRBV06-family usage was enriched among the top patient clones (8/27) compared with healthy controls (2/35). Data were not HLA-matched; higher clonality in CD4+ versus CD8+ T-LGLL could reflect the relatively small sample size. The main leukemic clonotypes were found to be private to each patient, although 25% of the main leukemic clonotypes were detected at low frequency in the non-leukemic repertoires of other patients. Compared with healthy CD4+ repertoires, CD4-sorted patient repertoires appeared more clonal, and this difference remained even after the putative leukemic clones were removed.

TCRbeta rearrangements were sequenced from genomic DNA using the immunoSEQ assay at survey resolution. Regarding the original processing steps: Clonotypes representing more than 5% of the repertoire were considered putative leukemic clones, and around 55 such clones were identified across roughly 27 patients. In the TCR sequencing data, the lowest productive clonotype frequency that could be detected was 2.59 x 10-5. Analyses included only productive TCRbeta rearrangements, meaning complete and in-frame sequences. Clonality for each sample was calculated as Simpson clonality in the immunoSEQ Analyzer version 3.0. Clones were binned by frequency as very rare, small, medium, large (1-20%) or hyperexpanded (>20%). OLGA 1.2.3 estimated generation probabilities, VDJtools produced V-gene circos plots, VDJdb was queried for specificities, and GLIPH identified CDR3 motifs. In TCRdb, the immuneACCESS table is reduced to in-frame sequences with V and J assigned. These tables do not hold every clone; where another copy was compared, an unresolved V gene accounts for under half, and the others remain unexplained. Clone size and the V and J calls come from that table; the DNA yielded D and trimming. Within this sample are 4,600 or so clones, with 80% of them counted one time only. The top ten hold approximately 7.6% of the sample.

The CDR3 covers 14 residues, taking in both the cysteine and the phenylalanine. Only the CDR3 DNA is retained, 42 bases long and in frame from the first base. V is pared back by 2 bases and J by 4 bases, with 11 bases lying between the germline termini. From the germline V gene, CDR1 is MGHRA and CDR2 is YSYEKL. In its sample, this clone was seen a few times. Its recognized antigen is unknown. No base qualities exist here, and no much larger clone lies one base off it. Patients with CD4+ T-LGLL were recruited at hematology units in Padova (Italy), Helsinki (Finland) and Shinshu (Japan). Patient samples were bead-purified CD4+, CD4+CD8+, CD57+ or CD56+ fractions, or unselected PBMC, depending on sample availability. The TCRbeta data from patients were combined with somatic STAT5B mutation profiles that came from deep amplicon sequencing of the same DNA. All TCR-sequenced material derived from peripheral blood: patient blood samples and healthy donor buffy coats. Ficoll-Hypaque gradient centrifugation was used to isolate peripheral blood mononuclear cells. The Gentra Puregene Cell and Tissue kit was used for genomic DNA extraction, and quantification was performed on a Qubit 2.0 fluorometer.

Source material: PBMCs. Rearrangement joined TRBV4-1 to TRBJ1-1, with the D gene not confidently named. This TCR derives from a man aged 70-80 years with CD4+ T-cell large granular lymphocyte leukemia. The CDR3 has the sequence CASSQPSRPTEAFF. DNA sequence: TGCGCCAGCAGCCAACCATCAAGACCCACTGAAGCTTTCTTT.